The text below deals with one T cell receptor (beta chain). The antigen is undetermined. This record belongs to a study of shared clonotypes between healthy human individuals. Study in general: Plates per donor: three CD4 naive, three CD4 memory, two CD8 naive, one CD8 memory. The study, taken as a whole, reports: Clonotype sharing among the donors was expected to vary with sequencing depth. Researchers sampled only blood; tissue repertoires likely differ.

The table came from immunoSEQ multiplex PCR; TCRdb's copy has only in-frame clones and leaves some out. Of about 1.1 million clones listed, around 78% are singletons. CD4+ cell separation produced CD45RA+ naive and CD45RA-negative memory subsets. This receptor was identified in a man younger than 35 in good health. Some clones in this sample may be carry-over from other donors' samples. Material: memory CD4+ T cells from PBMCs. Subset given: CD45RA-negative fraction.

CDR3 DNA: TGCGCCAGCAGCCGAACAGGGGCCCGAAACACTGAAGCTTTCTTT. Translating gives CASSRTGARNTEAFF. The chain employs TRBV5-1 and TRBJ1-1, with TRBD1 identical over 7 bases. Germline CDR1 SGHRS, CDR2 YFSETQ. V shed 4 bases and J 2 bases; nucleotides not matched to a gene: 8. The CDR3 loop spans 15 amino acids. The full variable domain, completed using reference TRBV5-1 and TRBJ1-1, is KAGVTQTPRYLIKTRGQQVTLSCSPISGHRSVSWYQQTPGQGLQFLFEYFSETQRNKGNFPGRFSGRQFSNSRSEMNVSTLELGDSALYLCASSRTGARNTEAFFGQGTRLTVV.